Ten or more counts support the clone carrying this TCR beta chain. What it binds is not known. Coverage ceases 3 residues before the CDR3 finishes, and the germline J gene fills in the end. Donors gave 5 to 8 ml heparinized peripheral whole blood. Clones were read by immunoSEQ multiplex PCR, and TCRdb kept only the in-frame ones, dropping some. The table lists more than 35,000 clones, with no singletons. The sample originates from a study of T cell clonality in common variable immunodeficiency. Overall study results and limits: In common variable immunodeficiency, TCR beta chains reportedly carried fewer deletions and N-nucleotide insertions. CVID subjects shared fewer TCRbeta clones than healthy controls did.

Trimming stripped 0 bases from V and 6 bases from J, with 15 bases between. Germline assignment: CDR1 GTSNPN and CDR2 SVGIG (reference sequence). This CDR3 is built from 16 residues. This receptor was obtained from a human donor with common variable immunodeficiency. The rearrangement joins TRBV30 to TRBJ1-6; tentatively, D is TRBD1 (6 bases). The sample consisted of peripheral blood mononuclear cells. The CDR3 loop reads CAWSVQGRGGNSPLHF. CDR3 DNA, as far as it was read: TGTGCCTGGAGTGTACAGGGTCGGGGTGGTAATTCACCC.